Included here is one TCR beta chain sequence, with context. Antigen: not known. The CDR3 length is 16 residues. Deletions cut 5 bases from V and 7 bases from J, with 24 bases between. Looked up from germline, CDR1 is SQVTM and CDR2 is ANQGSEA. The sample is drawn from a study of T-cell reconstitution after alpha-beta-depleted transplantation in children. Broader study findings: Several hundred expanded graft clones reportedly supplied alpha-beta T cells about two months after transplant.

Using unique molecular identifiers, the investigators prepared the TCRbeta library. TCRdb analysed the PCR reads with MiXCR anew, one entry per CDR3 protein. The sample has about 260,000 distinct CDR3 sequences, roughly 10% seen once. This receptor was taken from a male patient aged 2 to 10 who had a stem cell transplant for chronic granulomatous disease, so the T cells may come from the graft donor. The input for sequencing was peripheral blood, taken 180 days after TCRalphabeta/CD19-depleted stem cell transplant. The V and J genes are TRBV29-1 and TRBJ2-1; possibly TRBD2 for D (5 bases). The CDR3 protein is CSVLVRGYSSRNEQFF. CDR3 in DNA: TGCAGCGTTCTTGTTCGAGGGTATAGCTCAAGGAATGAGCAGTTCTTC.